The 10 T cell receptor beta chains reported below all come from one sample, sequenced in a study of CD8+CD57+ T cells in acquired aplastic anemia. The TCR beta profiling, which covered VDJ combination and CDR3 sequence, was carried out using genomic DNA as the template. TCRdb called the reads again in MiXCR, with one record for every CDR3 protein. The table lists roughly 300,000 distinct CDR3 sequences, around 60% of them singletons, with under 8.5% in the top ten. Sequences were obtained from sorted CD4+, CD8+, or CD8+CD57+ T cells (not recorded which) from PBMCs. All receptors derive from a human donor with severe aplastic anemia or a healthy control (not recorded which).

The gene calls are TRBV14 and TRBJ2-7; the match to TRBD2 covers 9 bases. The trim removed 4 bases at V and 3 bases at J, leaving 4 bases unmatched. The CDR3 covers 14 residues. Germline CDR1 is SGHDN and CDR2 is FVKESK. Written as DNA, the CDR3 is TGTGCCAGCAGCCTTCAAGCGGGGGGCTACGAGCAGTACTTC. This encodes CASSLQAGGYEQYF.

This chain connects TRBV7-8 to TRBJ1-1; TRBD1 matches at 8 bases. There are 14 residues in the CDR3. Germline V CDR1 and CDR2: SGHVS, FQNEAQ. With V trimmed by 5 bases and J by 3 bases, 5 bases remained unmatched. CDR3 sequence reads: CASSGNRGDTEAFF. In DNA form, the CDR3 reads TGTGCCAGCAGCGGAAACAGGGGGGACACTGAAGCTTTCTTT.

The chain couples TRBV20-1 to TRBJ2-1; D tentatively reads TRBD1 or TRBD2 (6 bases each). CDR3 length: 13 amino acids. Germline assignment: CDR1 DFQATT and CDR2 SNEGSKA (reference sequence). Trimming removed 8 bases at V and 6 bases at J, with 17 bases between. The CDR3 spells CSYEGGIGNEQFF. The CDR3 region has the DNA TGCAGTTACGAGGGGGGCATCGGCAATGAGCAGTTCTTC.

As regards this clonotype: The CDR3 does not end in the conserved phenylalanine or tryptophan, so this is likely a read error. The chain links TRBV7-8 to TRBJ1-6, with a possible D match to TRBD1 (5 bases). Trimming pared 1 base from V and 5 bases from J, leaving 9 bases between. CDR1 and CDR2 from the germline V gene are SGHVS and FQNEAQ. The CDR3 loop spans 15 amino acids. CDR3 protein: CASSLGQGNNSPLHL. Here the CDR3 DNA reads TGTGCCAGCAGCTTAGGCCAGGGTAATAATTCACCCCTCCACCTT.

The gene calls are TRBV7-3 and TRBJ2-7, with D unclear. The V end lost 2 bases, the J end lost 7 bases, and 15 bases lay between the germline ends. This CDR3 is built from 14 residues. CDR1 is SGHTA, CDR2 FQGTGA, per germline. The CDR3 DNA reads as TGTGCCAGCAGCTTATCCCCGAACGCCGGGGAGCAGTACTTC. The encoded protein is CASSLSPNAGEQYF.

Regarding this clonotype: The germline gene is not matched at one end of the junction; a read error may be the cause. This chain uses TRBV20-1 with TRBJ2-2; perhaps TRBD1 as D (8 bases). The CDR3 is 14 residues long. CDR1 is DFQATT and CDR2 is SNEGSKA in the germline V gene (reference sequence). CDR3 sequence reads: CSARVTGGAGALFF. The CDR3 DNA reads as TGCAGCGCTAGAGTAACAGGGGGGGCCGGGGCGCTGTTTTTT.

The V call is TRBV12-3 or TRBV12-4, the J call TRBJ1-4, with D possibly TRBD1 on 6 matching bases. Trimming took 6 bases from V and 2 from J, leaving 19 bases between them. This CDR3 is 17 amino acids long. The DNA of the CDR3 is TGTGCCAGCAGGACCGGGACAAGGGGGGGCACTAATGAAAAACTGTTTTTT. Its protein product is CASRTGTRGGTNEKLFF.

CDR3 loop: CASSQEGLAETQYF. CDR3 nucleotide sequence: TGTGCCAGCAGCCAAGAAGGACTCGCGGAGACCCAGTACTTC. V gene TRBV4-2 combines with J gene TRBJ2-5, with D perhaps TRBD2 (5 bases). This CDR3 is built from 14 residues. V shed 0 bases and J shed 5 bases, with 10 bases lying between them. Germline CDR1 is LGHNA and CDR2 is YNFKEQ.

The table lists this clonotype with a few counts. Given a much more abundant clone one base away, this may be a read error. The gene calls are TRBV5-1 and TRBJ2-7, with a tentative D call TRBD2 (5 bases). Germline CDR1 SGHRS, CDR2 YFSETQ. This CDR3 is 14 amino acids long. CDR3 sequence (DNA): TGCGCCAGCAGCTTGTCGGGGTCCTCCTACGGGCAGTACTTC. Amino acids: CASSLSGSSYGQYF. The full variable domain, in which reference TRBV5-1 and TRBJ2-7 provide the parts outside the CDR3, is KAGVTQTPRYLIKTRGQQVTLSCSPISGHRSVSWYQQTPGQGLQFLFEYFSETQRNKGNFPGRFSGRQFSNSRSEMNVSTLELGDSALYLCASSLSGSSYGQYFGPGTRLTVT.

In regard to this clonotype: The junction shows a germline mismatch at one end, possibly a read error. The chain employs TRBV5-1 and TRBJ2-3; 7 nucleotides agree with TRBD1. The CDR3 runs to 12 residues. Germline loops: CDR1 SGHRS, CDR2 YFSETQ. This CDR3 reads CASGTDTGTQYF. Here the CDR3 DNA reads TGCGCCAGTGGGACAGACACAGGTACGCAGTATTTT.